The 16 T cell receptor beta chains presented below share a single source sample, sequenced in a study of brain T cells in children with intractable seizures. TCRdb's copy holds only in-frame clones and misses some; the assay was immunoSEQ multiplex PCR. The table shows approximately 110,000 clones, with 94% occurring only once. The sample in question was peripheral blood, obtained at surgery. These receptors came from a boy in the first two years of life with hemimegalencephaly and intractable seizures.

The chain has TRBV11-3 and TRBJ2-7; D gene unclear. Germline CDR1 reads SGHNT; CDR2 reads YENEEA. CDR3 size: 13 residues. V was pared by 8 bases and J by 2 bases, with 13 bases between. The CDR3 DNA follows: TGTGCCAGCTCGCTGGGCGCTCCCTACGAGCAGTACTTC. This codes for CASSLGAPYEQYF.

This chain connects TRBV29-1 to TRBJ2-2; weak D call: TRBD2 (6 bases). CDR3 length equals 15 residues. Germline V CDR1 and CDR2: SQVTM, ANQGSEA. Trimming took off 6 bases at V and 2 bases at J, with 16 bases between the two ends. The CDR3 DNA is TGCAGCGTGGGACCGGGACTTTCAAACACCGGGGAGCTGTTTTTT. The encoded protein is CSVGPGLSNTGELFF.

The chain has TRBV2 and TRBJ2-7; tentatively, D is TRBD2 (6 bases). This CDR3 comprises 14 residues. Trimming shortened V by 0 bases and J by 3 bases, and 9 bases separated the two germline ends. In germline, CDR1 is SNHLY, CDR2 FYNNEI. The CDR3 loop reads CASSEAGGDYEQYF. CDR3 DNA: TGTGCCAGCAGTGAAGCGGGCGGGGACTACGAGCAGTACTTC.

The chain employs TRBV14 and TRBJ2-3; tentatively, D is TRBD2 (5 bases). The germline V gene has CDR1 SGHDN and CDR2 FVKESK. With 4 bases removed from V and 2 bases from J, the gap between germline ends came to 10 bases. This CDR3 comprises 14 residues. In DNA form, the CDR3 reads TGTGCCAGCAGCCTCGGGATTAACACAGATACGCAGTATTTT. Protein sequence: CASSLGINTDTQYF.

The chain couples TRBV27 to TRBJ1-5, with D tentatively TRBD1 (6 bases). V shed 5 bases and J shed 4 bases, with 12 bases lying between them. The CDR3 spans 14 residues. Germline-derived CDR1 and CDR2 are MNHEY and SMNVEV (reference sequence). CDR3 residues: CASSRSGENQPQHF. CDR3 sequence (DNA): TGTGCCAGCAGTAGGTCAGGGGAGAATCAGCCCCAGCATTTT.

The chain carries TRBV28 and TRBJ1-5, with D maybe TRBD1 (6 bases). The CDR3 is 12 amino acids. V lost 8 bases and J lost 11, with 16 bases in between. Germline V gene data show CDR1 as MDHEN and CDR2 as SYDVKM. CDR3 in DNA: TGTGCCAGCTTGGCAGGGGTCGGTACCCAGCATTTT. Its translation: CASLAGVGTQHF.

The chain is built from TRBV29-1 and TRBJ2-7; D unresolved. CDR3 length equals 10 residues. V lost 4 bases and J 4 bases, leaving 5 bases between the germline ends. From germline, CDR1 is SQVTM and CDR2 ANQGSEA. Here the CDR3 reads CSVATYEQYF. The CDR3 DNA follows: TGCAGCGTTGCTACTTACGAGCAGTACTTC.

The rearrangement links TRBV27 to TRBJ2-3; D gene ambiguous. The CDR3 spans 14 residues. The V and J ends lost 5 bases and 1 base respectively, with 10 bases between them. Per germline, CDR1 MNHEY and CDR2 SMNVEV (reference sequence). The CDR3 nucleotides read TGTGCCAGCAGTCCGACGGCCCGCACAGATACGCAGTATTTT. It yields the protein CASSPTARTDTQYF.

The V call is TRBV18, the J call TRBJ1-2; a possible D gene is TRBD1 (5 bases). Trimming pared 3 bases from V and 4 bases from J, leaving 21 bases between. CDR3 length: 17 residues. CDR1 and CDR2 from the germline V gene are KGHSH and LQKENI. The CDR3 sequence: CASSPLSDFLRGYGYTF. Written as DNA, the CDR3 is TGTGCCAGCTCACCCCTCTCGGACTTCCTGAGGGGCTATGGCTACACCTTC.

This rearrangement joins TRBV11-2 to TRBJ2-1; D is possibly TRBD2 (5 bases). Germline lookup yields CDR1 SGHAT and CDR2 FQNNGV. With 0 bases removed from V and 2 bases from J, the gap between germline ends came to 11 bases. The CDR3 spans 16 residues. CDR3 sequence reads: CASSLEFWGAYNEQFF. The CDR3 bases are TGTGCCAGCAGCTTAGAGTTTTGGGGAGCCTACAATGAGCAGTTCTTC.

The chain uses TRBV7-2 and TRBJ2-5, with 12 positions matching TRBD2. This CDR3 is 15 amino acids long. V was clipped by 3 bases and J by 1 base; unmatched bases: 0. The germline gives CDR1 SGHTA, CDR2 FQGNSA. The CDR3 DNA follows: TGTGCCAGCAGCTTGACTAGCGGGAGCCAAGAGACCCAGTACTTC. It codes for CASSLTSGSQETQYF.

This chain uses TRBV5-4 with TRBJ2-1, with 8 bases aligning to TRBD2. In germline, CDR1 is SGHNT, CDR2 YYREEE (reference sequence). The CDR3 runs 13 residues. The V segment lost 6 bases and the J segment 9 bases; nucleotides outside the gene matches: 8. The CDR3 is CASIKAGEGEQFF. The CDR3 nucleotides are TGTGCCAGCATCAAAGCGGGAGAGGGTGAGCAGTTCTTC.

This rearrangement joins TRBV6-5 to TRBJ2-7; 10 nucleotides line up with TRBD1. V trimming: 2 bases; J trimming: 6 bases; junction bases outside the gene matches: 7. The CDR3 sequence is 15 residues long. In germline, CDR1 is MNHEY, CDR2 SVGAGI. CDR3 nucleotide sequence: TGTGCCAGCAGTTACACAGGGACAGGGGCCTCCGAGCAGTACTTC. This codes for CASSYTGTGASEQYF.

The chain links TRBV5-4 to TRBJ1-4, with D tentatively TRBD1 (5 bases). Trimming cost V 4 bases and J 5 bases, with 15 bases left between them. The CDR3 has 15 residues. Germline assignment: CDR1 SGHNT and CDR2 YYREEE (reference sequence). The CDR3 sequence: CASSLSGTPNEKLFF. The CDR3 DNA is TGTGCCAGCAGCCTCTCCGGGACTCCGAATGAAAAACTGTTTTTT.

The V and J genes are TRBV6-6 and TRBJ2-1, with 13 bases matching TRBD2. Germline loops: CDR1 MNHNY, CDR2 SVGAGI (reference sequence). V was pared by 6 bases and J by 0 bases, with 8 bases of the junction left unmatched. This CDR3 region has 18 residues. CDR3 residues: CASRRLAGGLSSYNEQFF. The DNA for the CDR3 is TGTGCCAGCAGACGACTAGCGGGAGGCCTCAGCTCCTACAATGAGCAGTTCTTC.

The rearrangement links TRBV6-5 to TRBJ1-1; no firm D call. CDR3 length: 14 residues. Germline V CDR1 and CDR2: MNHEY, SVGAGI. V was cut by 2 bases and J by 1 base, with 8 bases left in between. CDR3 residues: CASSYGGENTEAFF. The CDR3, as DNA: TGTGCCAGCAGTTACGGCGGAGAGAACACTGAAGCTTTCTTT.